The 2 T cell receptor beta chains listed next were all sequenced from one sample in a study of beta chain features in type 1 diabetes. Study-wide findings and caveats: There was a moderate but significant shortening of TCRB CDR3s in all four CD4+ subsets of Type 1 diabetes patients.

Antigens of these TCRs are unknown. TCRB transcripts that were expressed got sequenced, as all of the isolated RNA had been reverse transcribed. Sequencing was performed with immunoSEQ multiplex PCR; in TCRdb, only in-frame clones are kept and a portion is missing. The sample contains about 390,000 clones, 9.6% of which appear only once. Material: central memory CD4+ T cells from blood. The receptors stem from a man aged 25-45 years with type 1 diabetes.

This clone has a count of ten or more. The chain combines TRBV18 with TRBJ1-5; 7 bases agree with TRBD1. V lost 4 bases, J lost 2 bases, and 2 bases stayed unmatched. The germline CDR1 and CDR2 sequences are KGHSH and LQKENI. This CDR3 region has 14 residues. CDR3 coding DNA: TGTGCCAGCTCACGACAGGGAGGCAATCAGCCCCAGCATTTT. It codes for CASSRQGGNQPQHF.

This clone has a single count. The chain recombines TRBV7-8 with TRBJ2-1, with 7 positions matching TRBD1. CDR3 length: 15 residues. The junction had 10 bases not matched to a gene; V was cut back by 4 bases and J by 7 bases. Germline CDR1 reads SGHVS; CDR2 reads FQNEAQ. CDR3 residues: CASSYPGGFKNEQFF. In nucleotides, the CDR3 is TGTGCCAGCAGCTACCCAGGGGGTTTTAAAAATGAGCAGTTCTTC.